The 11 T cell receptor beta chains below were found in one sample sequenced in a study of T cells in tuberculosis (dated by TCRdb to the late 2010s). This specimen's time point label, per the study, means: new active TB diagnosis, blood taken before or within 7 days of starting treatment. The library was prepared using the immunoSEQ multiplex PCR assay. TCRdb retrieved this table from immuneACCESS and kept in-frame rearrangements only. Not all clones are present; in checked studies, unresolved V genes account for under half, and no reason is known for the remainder. The sample table contains some 49,000 clones; only one count was recorded for about 95% of them. Around 1.4% of the sample lies in the top ten. The material sequenced was PBMCs, taken at tuberculosis diagnosis. The receptors originated from an adult with tuberculosis.

The V and J genes are TRBV6-6 and TRBJ1-2, with a weak D call TRBD1 (6 bases). The V gene lost 5 bases and the J gene lost 8 bases, with 12 bases spanning the gap. Germline V gene lookup returns CDR1 MNHNY and CDR2 SVGAGI (reference sequence). This CDR3 spans 12 amino acids. CDR3 bases: TGTGCCAGCAGTAAAAACAGGGAGGGCTACACCTTC. Protein: CASSKNREGYTF.

CDR3 nucleotide sequence: TGTGCTAGTGTCCTAGCAGGAGGGAATGAGCAGTTCTTC. This sequence encodes CASVLAGGNEQFF. The chain links TRBV12-5 to TRBJ2-1; TRBD2 is a possible D gene (6 bases). Germline loops: CDR1 LGHNT, CDR2 FRNRAP. The V end lost 7 bases, the J end lost 7 bases, and 14 bases lay between the germline ends. The CDR3 totals 13 residues.

The V gene is TRBV7-2, the J gene TRBJ2-3; a possible D gene is TRBD2 (6 bases). Germline-derived CDR1 and CDR2 are SGHTA and FQGNSA. V dropped 4 bases and J dropped 4 bases, with 21 bases sitting between them. CDR3 length: 17 amino acids. The CDR3, as DNA: TGTGCCAGCAGCTATTTCCCGGGACTTGTGGCGGCAGATACGCAGTATTTT. Amino acid sequence: CASSYFPGLVAADTQYF.

The rearrangement uses TRBV9 and TRBJ2-2; weak D call: TRBD1 (5 bases). The germline V gene has CDR1 SGDLS and CDR2 YYNGEE. The CDR3 consists of 14 residues. Trimming took 0 bases from V and 3 from J, leaving 6 bases between them. The CDR3 coding sequence is TGTGCCAGCAGCGTAGAAGGGGACACCGGGGAGCTGTTTTTT. Amino acid sequence: CASSVEGDTGELFF.

The chain carries TRBV7-2 and TRBJ1-2; a weak D match, TRBD1 (6 bases). The length of the CDR3 is 16 residues. V lost 5 bases and J 4 bases, leaving 20 bases between the germline ends. CDR1 is SGHTA and CDR2 is FQGNSA in the germline V gene. The CDR3 DNA follows: TGTGCCAGCAGCCCTTGGACAGACTCATCAGGCTATGGCTACACCTTC. Translating it yields CASSPWTDSSGYGYTF.

The rearrangement links TRBV18 to TRBJ2-5; 9 bases are a match to TRBD1. J lost 7 bases, V lost 4 bases, and 7 bases had no gene match. The CDR3 is 14 amino acids. Per the germline V gene, CDR1 is KGHSH and CDR2 is LQKENI. CDR3: CASSRPGQGGTQYF. The CDR3 nucleotides read TGTGCCAGCTCACGTCCGGGACAGGGAGGGACCCAGTACTTC.

V gene TRBV19 combines with J gene TRBJ1-5, with a weak D call TRBD1 (5 bases). Trimming took off 8 bases at V and 5 bases at J, with 16 bases between the two ends. Germline CDR1 LNHDA, CDR2 SQIVND (reference sequence). This CDR3 has 14 residues. CDR3 amino acids: CASRRGGRDQPQHF. CDR3 sequence (DNA): TGTGCCAGTCGACGCGGGGGACGCGATCAGCCCCAGCATTTT.

This chain connects TRBV5-1 to TRBJ1-5, with D tentatively TRBD1 (5 bases). Germline CDR1 is SGHRS and CDR2 is YFSETQ. The CDR3 is 13 residues long. The V end was cut by 4 bases, the J end by 5 bases, with 10 bases between. The chain's CDR3 is CASSPGVDQPQHF. For the CDR3, the DNA is TGCGCCAGCAGCCCGGGGGTGGATCAGCCCCAGCATTTT.

The V gene is TRBV7-2, the J gene TRBJ1-5; TRBD1 matches at 7 bases. J lost 10 bases, V lost 3 bases, and 9 bases had no gene match. Germline CDR1 SGHTA, CDR2 FQGNSA. The CDR3 loop spans 14 amino acids. CDR3 sequence: CASSLVQGNGPQHF. The CDR3 nucleotides are TGTGCCAGCAGCTTGGTACAGGGGAATGGTCCCCAGCATTTT.

As DNA, the CDR3 is TGTGCCTGGATCGCTTCCGATTTTGACGGGAATTATGGCTACACCTTC. Protein: CAWIASDFDGNYGYTF. The chain uses TRBV30 and TRBJ1-2; D gene uncertain. V was pared by 4 bases and J by 5 bases, with 23 bases between. The V gene's germline CDR1 is GTSNPN and CDR2 SVGIG (reference sequence). The CDR3 has 16 residues.

The chain carries TRBV25-1 and TRBJ2-7; a weak D match, TRBD1 (5 bases). Germline CDR1 reads MGHDK; CDR2 reads SYGVNS. Deletions cut 3 bases from V and 6 bases from J, with 12 bases between. The CDR3 sequence is 13 residues long. CDR3 DNA: TGTGCCAGCAGTGATCCAGGGAAGGGCGAGCAGTACTTC. Translation gives CASSDPGKGEQYF.